This T cell receptor beta chain was recovered during a study of blood T cell repertoires in COVID-19. The overall study: Specimens from acute and convalescent COVID-19 originated in the United States, Italy and Spain.

From germline, CDR1 is LNHDA and CDR2 SQIVND (reference sequence). This CDR3 spans 16 amino acids. Trimming pared 4 bases from V and 0 bases from J, leaving 12 bases between. TCRdb's table, derived via immunoSEQ multiplex PCR, lists solely in-frame clones and lacks some. In the table there are fewer than 500,000 clones, about nine tenths of which are singletons. This TCR was sampled from a woman between 18 and 29 years old who had recovered from COVID-19. V and J are TRBV19 and TRBJ1-4; TRBD1 is a possible D gene (6 bases). Specimen: PBMCs or T cells enriched from blood (not recorded which). This chain's CDR3 is CASSTQQGATNEKLFF. CDR3 bases: TGTGCCAGTAGTACCCAACAGGGTGCAACTAATGAAAAACTGTTTTTT.